The next 13 T cell receptor beta chains were all read from a single sample in a study of T cell responses to AZD1222 COVID-19 vaccine. The protocol was immunoSEQ multiplex PCR, while the TCRdb copy is restricted to in-frame clones and leaves out a portion. In the table there are roughly 56,000 clones, approximately 85% of which are singletons. The sample here was peripheral blood, taken on day 0 of AZD1222 vaccination. These receptors came from an adult in good health.

The J gene is TRBJ1-2, the V gene TRBV5-6; 7 positions agree with TRBD1. Germline V gives CDR1 SGHDT, CDR2 YYEEEE. J lost 4 bases, V lost 0 bases, and 6 bases had no gene match. The CDR3 covers 15 residues. The CDR3 region is CASSLVGQEFYGYTF. The DNA of the CDR3 is TGTGCCAGCAGCTTGGTAGGACAGGAGTTCTATGGCTACACCTTC.

The CDR3 nucleotides read TGTGCCAGCAATACCCTAAGGGACCAGCCCCAGCATTTT. Its protein is CASNTLRDQPQHF. The gene calls are TRBV2 and TRBJ1-5, with D maybe TRBD1 (5 bases). CDR3 size: 13 residues. The V end was cut by 7 bases, the J end by 7 bases, with 14 bases between. The germline gives CDR1 SNHLY, CDR2 FYNNEI.

This chain joins TRBV19 and TRBJ2-1; TRBD1 matches 9 bases. CDR3 size: 13 residues. CDR1 is LNHDA, CDR2 SQIVND, per germline (reference sequence). V gave up 7 bases and J gave up 8 bases; unmatched junction bases: 6. CDR3 residues: CASNRDRADEQFF. The DNA of the CDR3 is TGTGCCAGTAATCGGGACAGGGCTGATGAGCAGTTCTTC.

The chain recombines TRBV7-2 with TRBJ2-3; 8 positions agree with TRBD2. The trim removed 5 bases at V and 2 bases at J, leaving 6 bases unmatched. The germline gives CDR1 SGHTA, CDR2 FQGNSA. The CDR3 is 15 residues long. CDR3 sequence: CASSQGGGYTDTQYF. CDR3 in DNA: TGTGCCAGCAGCCAAGGCGGGGGGTACACAGATACGCAGTATTTT.

On this clone: Other DNA sequences of this sample code for an identical CDR3. V is TRBV7-6 and J is TRBJ2-2, with D hard to call. Germline V lookup: CDR1 SGHVS, CDR2 FNYEAQ. The CDR3 length is 13 residues. V dropped 1 base and J dropped 7 bases, with 7 bases sitting between them. The CDR3 nucleotides read TGTGCCAGCAGCTTAGGGGTGGGCGGGGAGCTGTTTTTT. Its translation: CASSLGVGGELFF.

The genes are TRBV14 and TRBJ1-5, with D possibly being TRBD1 (6 bases). Germline lookup yields CDR1 SGHDN and CDR2 FVKESK. The CDR3 contains 13 residues. Trimming took off 4 bases at V and 5 bases at J, with 9 bases between the two ends. The CDR3 bases are TGTGCCAGCAGCCCCGGGGGCCATCAGCCCCAGCATTTT. Translating it yields CASSPGGHQPQHF.

V gene TRBV5-1 combines with J gene TRBJ2-7, with D perhaps matching TRBD1 (6 bases). Germline CDR1 and CDR2: SGHRS and YFSETQ. V shed 3 bases and J shed 3 bases, with 16 bases lying between them. The CDR3 is made up of 15 amino acids. The CDR3 is CASSSLQGPSYEQYF. The CDR3 nucleotides are TGCGCCAGCAGCTCTCTACAGGGCCCAAGCTACGAGCAGTACTTC.

The J gene is TRBJ1-1, the V gene TRBV10-3; tentatively, D is TRBD1 (5 bases). V lost 5 bases, J lost 6 bases, and 7 bases lay in between. Germline CDR1 reads ENHRY; CDR2 reads SYGVKD. The CDR3 loop spans 11 amino acids. The CDR3 DNA reads as TGTGCCATCAGTCAGGGCCCTGAAGCTTTCTTT. Protein product: CAISQGPEAFF.

The V and J genes are TRBV7-2 and TRBJ1-2, with D unclear. Germline V gene lookup returns CDR1 SGHTA and CDR2 FQGNSA. Between the trimmed V and J ends, which lost 4 bases and 2 bases, there was a span of 11 bases. There are 14 residues in the CDR3. As DNA, the CDR3 is TGTGCCAGCAGCTCCGGACTGGAAAACTATGGCTACACCTTC. This translates into CASSSGLENYGYTF.

The gene calls are TRBV4-2 and TRBJ2-7, with 7 bases matching TRBD1. CDR1 is LGHNA and CDR2 is YNFKEQ in the germline V gene. The CDR3 extends over 15 amino acids. Trimming took 2 bases from V and 2 from J; bases not matched to a gene: 6. This chain's CDR3 is CASSQRTGTAYEQYF. For the CDR3, the DNA is TGTGCCAGCAGCCAACGGACCGGGACAGCCTACGAGCAGTACTTC.

The chain has TRBV7-6 and TRBJ2-7; perhaps D is TRBD1 or TRBD2 (5 bases each). The CDR3 sequence is 15 residues long. Per the germline V gene, CDR1 is SGHVS and CDR2 is FNYEAQ. Trimming took 2 bases from V and 2 from J, leaving 13 bases between them. As DNA, the CDR3 is TGTGCCAGCAGCTTAACGAGGGGCCTACCCTACGAGCAGTACTTC. Residues: CASSLTRGLPYEQYF.

This chain connects TRBV19 to TRBJ1-2; 7 bases agree with TRBD1. Germline CDR1 and CDR2: LNHDA and SQIVND (reference sequence). Trimming removed 7 bases from V and 6 bases from J; junction bases left unmatched: 8. The CDR3 covers 13 residues. The CDR3 DNA reads TGTGCCAGTACTATTCTAGGGGGCCATGGCTACACCTTC. Translating gives CASTILGGHGYTF.

This chain joins TRBV28 and TRBJ1-2; 11 bases agree with TRBD1. The CDR3 sequence is 16 residues long. V lost 4 bases and J lost 3; bases outside the gene matches: 7. Germline V gene data show CDR1 as MDHEN and CDR2 as SYDVKM. Here the CDR3 DNA reads TGTGCCAGCAGTTCTGGGGGACAGGGGGTTTACTATGGCTACACCTTC. Amino acids: CASSSGGQGVYYGYTF.